The sequence of this T cell receptor (beta chain) was determined in a study of cytomegalovirus exposure and HLA in healthy donors. Findings and limits, study-wide: In the 120 validation repertoires, approximately 93% of cluster scores exceeded 0, per a later analysis. Published work reported that the classifier diagnosed cytomegalovirus status with high specificity and sensitivity.

As for this clone: The antigen remains unidentified.

The CDR3 extends over 13 amino acids. The ends lost 6 bases at V and 4 bases at J; junction bases unmatched: 6. Germline assignment: CDR1 SQVTM and CDR2 ANQGSEA. Some clones are missing from TCRdb's copy, which holds only in-frame ones; the method was immunoSEQ multiplex PCR. The table lists around 120,000 clones, 86% of them singletons. While the first cohort had fewer than 850 subjects, the donors belonged to the separate validation cohort of fewer than 150 subjects. This receptor was taken from a man between 18 and 35 years old in good health and CMV-seronegative. The rearrangement joins TRBV29-1 to TRBJ1-1; 9 bases align to TRBD1. Sequenced material: PBMCs. In DNA, the CDR3 is TGCAGCGTGGGGACAGGGCGAAGCACTGAAGCTTTCTTT. Encoded protein: CSVGTGRSTEAFF.